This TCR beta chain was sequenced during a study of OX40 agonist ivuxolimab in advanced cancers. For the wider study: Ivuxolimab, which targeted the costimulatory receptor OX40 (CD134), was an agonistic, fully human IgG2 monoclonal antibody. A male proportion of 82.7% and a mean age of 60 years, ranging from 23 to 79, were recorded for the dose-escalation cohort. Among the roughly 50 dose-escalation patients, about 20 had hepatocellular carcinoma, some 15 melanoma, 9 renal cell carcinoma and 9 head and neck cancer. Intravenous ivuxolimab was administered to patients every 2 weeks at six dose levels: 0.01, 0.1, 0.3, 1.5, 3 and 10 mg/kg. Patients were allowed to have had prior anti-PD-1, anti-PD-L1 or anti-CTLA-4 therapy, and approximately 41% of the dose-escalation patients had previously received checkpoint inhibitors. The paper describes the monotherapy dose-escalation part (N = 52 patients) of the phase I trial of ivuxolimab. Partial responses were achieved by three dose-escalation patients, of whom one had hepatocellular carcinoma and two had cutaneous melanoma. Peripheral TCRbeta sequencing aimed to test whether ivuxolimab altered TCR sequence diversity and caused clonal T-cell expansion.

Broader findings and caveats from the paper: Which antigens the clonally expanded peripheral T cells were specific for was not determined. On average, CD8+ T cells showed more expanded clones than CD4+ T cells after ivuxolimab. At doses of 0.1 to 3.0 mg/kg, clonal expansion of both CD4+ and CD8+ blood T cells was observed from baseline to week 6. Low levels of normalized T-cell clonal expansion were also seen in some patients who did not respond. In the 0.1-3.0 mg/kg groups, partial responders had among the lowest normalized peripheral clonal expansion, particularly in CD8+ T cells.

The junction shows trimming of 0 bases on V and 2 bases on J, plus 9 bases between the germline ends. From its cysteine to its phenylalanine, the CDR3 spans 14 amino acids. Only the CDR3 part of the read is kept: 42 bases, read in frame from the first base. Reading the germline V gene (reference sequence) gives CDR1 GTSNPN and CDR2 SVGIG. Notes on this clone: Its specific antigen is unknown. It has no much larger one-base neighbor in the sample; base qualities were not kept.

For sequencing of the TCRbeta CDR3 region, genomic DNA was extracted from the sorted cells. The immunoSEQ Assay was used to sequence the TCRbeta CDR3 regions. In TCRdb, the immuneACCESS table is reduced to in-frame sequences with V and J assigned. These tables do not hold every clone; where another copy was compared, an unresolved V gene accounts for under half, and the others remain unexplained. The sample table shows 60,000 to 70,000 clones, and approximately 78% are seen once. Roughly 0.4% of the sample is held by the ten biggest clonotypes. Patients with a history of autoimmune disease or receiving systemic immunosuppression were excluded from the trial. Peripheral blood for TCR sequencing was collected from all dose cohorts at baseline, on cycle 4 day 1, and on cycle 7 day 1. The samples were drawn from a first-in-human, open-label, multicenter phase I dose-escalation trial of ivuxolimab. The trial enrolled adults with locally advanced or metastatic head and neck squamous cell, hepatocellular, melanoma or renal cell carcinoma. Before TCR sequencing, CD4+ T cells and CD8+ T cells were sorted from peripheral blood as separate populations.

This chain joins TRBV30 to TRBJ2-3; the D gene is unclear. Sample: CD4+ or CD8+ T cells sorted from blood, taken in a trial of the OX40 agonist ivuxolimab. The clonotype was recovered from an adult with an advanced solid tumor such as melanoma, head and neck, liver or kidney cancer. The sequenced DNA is TGTGCCTGGAGTGTAAGCAGTTTCACAGATACGCAGTATTTT. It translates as CAWSVSSFTDTQYF.